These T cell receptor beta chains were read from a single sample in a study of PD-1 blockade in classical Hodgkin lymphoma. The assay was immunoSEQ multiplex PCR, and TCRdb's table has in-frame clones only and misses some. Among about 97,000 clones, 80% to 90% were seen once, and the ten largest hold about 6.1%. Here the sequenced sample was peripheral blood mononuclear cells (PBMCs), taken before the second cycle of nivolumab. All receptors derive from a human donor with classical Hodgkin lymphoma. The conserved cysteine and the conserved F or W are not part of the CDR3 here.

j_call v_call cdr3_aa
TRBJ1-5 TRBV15 ATSRDGRSNQPQH
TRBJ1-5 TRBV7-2 ASSPAGQINQPQH
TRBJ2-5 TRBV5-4 ASSLPGRDETQY
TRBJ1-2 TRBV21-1 ASSKLGGNYGYT
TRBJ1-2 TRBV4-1 ASSQEPVAVNYGYT
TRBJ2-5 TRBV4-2 ASSQGPGQETQY
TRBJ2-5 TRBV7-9 ASLQGVLEETQY
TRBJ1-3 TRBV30 AWSFLSGVSGNTIY
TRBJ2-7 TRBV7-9 ASSPTSGDEQY
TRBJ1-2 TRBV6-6 ASRTAGVVGYT
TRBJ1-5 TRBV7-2 ASSLYSGQPNQPQH
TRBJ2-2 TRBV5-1 ASSLVQGTGELF
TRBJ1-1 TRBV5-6 ASSLVGRHTEAF
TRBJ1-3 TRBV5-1 ASSPGLFGSGNTIY
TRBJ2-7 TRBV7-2 ASSPPPGSGATYEQY
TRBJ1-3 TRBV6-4 ASRDPGQGVVGTIY
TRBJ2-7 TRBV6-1 ASSEVQGGGEQY
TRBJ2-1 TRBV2 ASSVEGGFFNEQF
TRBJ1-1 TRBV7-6 ASSLGTGNTEAF
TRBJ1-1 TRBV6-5 ASSYGTNTEAF
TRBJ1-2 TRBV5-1 ASSPGRGANYGYT
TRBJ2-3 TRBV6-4 ASSFGTGHSDTQY
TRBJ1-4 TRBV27 ASSSPYRGTDLGKLF
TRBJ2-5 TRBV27 ASSLSGPWQAPIQY
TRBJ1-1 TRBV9 ASSVGSGGTEAF
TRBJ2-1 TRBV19 ASNEGAGWFLGQF